This TCR beta chain was captured in a study of identical twins' blood T cells. The study, taken as a whole, reports: Twins shared about as many clonotypes as their cloneset sizes predicted.

As to this clonotype: Antigen: not known.

The CDR3 sequence is 13 residues long. Between the trimmed V and J ends, which lost 1 base and 8 bases, there was a span of 14 bases. Germline values: CDR1 DFQATT, CDR2 SNEGSKA (reference sequence). Sample barcodes were added at both library ends during cDNA synthesis. TCRdb re-called the 5' RACE reads through MiXCR, storing one row per CDR3 protein. Of roughly 340,000 distinct CDR3 sequences listed, roughly 30% are singletons. The origin of this receptor is a woman between 18 and 50 years old in good health. J is TRBJ1-2 and V is TRBV20-1; tentatively, D is TRBD1 (6 bases). Material for sequencing was PBMCs. The CDR3 sequence is CSARVDSWLGYTF. The CDR3 nucleotides are TGCAGTGCTAGAGTGGACAGCTGGTTAGGCTACACCTTC.